This TCR beta chain is drawn from a study of blood T cell repertoires in COVID-19. Turning to the study itself: PBMCs, B-cell-depleted T cells, or T cells were the source of the cDNA or gDNA that made up the material.

Authors' methods: Counts of nucleated cells, estimated from reference gene primer amplification, were obtained. Clones were read by immunoSEQ multiplex PCR, and TCRdb kept only the in-frame ones, dropping some. D and trimming come from the DNA, and the V and J calls and clone size come from that table. This table has roughly 250,000 clones, about 85% appearing once. The V end was cut by 1 base, the J end by 2 bases, with 7 bases between. CDR3 size: 14 residues. Germline V gives CDR1 SGHAT, CDR2 FQNNGV. The study drew participants aged 18 to 89 years from around 24 US areas. What was sequenced was PBMCs or T cells enriched from blood (not recorded which). The chain joins TRBV11-2 to TRBJ2-3, with a weak D call TRBD2 (5 bases). This clonotype was obtained from a woman aged 25 to 45 with acute COVID-19. This CDR3 is CASSLGLYTDTQYF. CDR3 nucleotides: TGTGCCAGCAGCTTAGGACTATACACAGATACGCAGTATTTT.